This T cell receptor (beta chain) is from a study of vaccination and CD4 T cells after COVID-19 (dated by TCRdb to between 2020 and 2023). Looking at the study overall: Convalescent patients had a positive SARS-CoV-2 result on nasal swab PCR, and of these patients, under ten had mild disease and one had severe disease. In 10 COVID-19 convalescent patients and a handful of infection-naive healthy vaccine recipients, researchers compared the spike-specific CD4+ TCR repertoire from before mRNA vaccination with the repertoire from after. The time from the second vaccine dose to post-vaccine blood sampling had a median of roughly 77 days and ranged from roughly 12 to 241 days. Post-COVID blood samples were collected from convalescent patients a median of around 96 days after diagnosis, with a range of about 30 to 161 days. Control cultures received a CEFX viral epitope pool as the positive control, an HIV-1 Nef peptide pool as the negative control, or no peptide. In the convalescent cohort there were six males and four females, among whom were two Hispanic individuals, seven Caucasians, two Asians and one multiracial person. Participants received two doses of either the Pfizer-BioNTech BNT162b2 vaccine (n=8) or the Moderna mRNA-1273 vaccine (n=2). Culture stimuli were overlapping spike peptide pools from SARS-CoV-2 and from the common cold coronaviruses HCoV-NL63, HCoV-OC43 and HCoV-229E. General conclusions and limits of the study: Only a relatively small number of convalescent patients were included in the study, and early timepoints following natural infection were not analyzed. Among convalescent patients, a median around 89% of the SARS-CoV-2-reactive clones seen after vaccination appeared only after vaccination, which suggests priming specific to the vaccine. In convalescent patients, nearly all vaccine-specific clones (304 of 307) were found to be mono-reactive for SARS-CoV-2 spike rather than cross-reactive with common cold coronaviruses. An increase in the median number of SARS-CoV-2-reactive clonotypes from some 20 after infection to roughly 38 after vaccination was observed, but the change was not found to be significant.

The intended sense of this specimen's treatment or condition label: approximately nine-day PBMC culture with coronavirus spike peptide pools or control peptides (ViraFEST assay). The ViraFEST assay was used in the study, in which antigen-specific T cells were expanded with peptide pools and expanded clonotypes were subsequently identified by TCR sequencing. Positive SARS-CoV-2 PCR tests in the convalescent patients dated from March to December 2020, before Alpha, Beta and Delta variants emerged in the United States. Each well held fewer than 2.5 million PBMCs cultured with roughly 10 ug/ml peptide pools in IMDM containing 5% human AB serum and approximately 10 IU/ml IL-2. Half of the culture medium was replaced with fresh IL-2-containing medium on days 3 and 7. After 10 to 11 days of culture, CD4+ T cells were isolated by negative selection using the EasySep CD4+ T cell isolation kit. PBMCs were separated from whole blood using Ficoll-Paque Plus gradient centrifugation and then either used fresh or cryopreserved at -140C. Triplicate wells were generally used for each culture condition.

Libraries came from PCR. DNA from cultured CD4+ T cells was subjected to TCR sequencing with the Oncomine TCR Beta short-read assay at the Johns Hopkins FTIC core. The QIAamp micro DNA kit was used to extract genomic DNA from the cultured CD4+ T cells. Oncomine TCR Beta libraries made from cultured CD4+ T cells were pooled using unique dual indexes and sequenced on an Illumina iSeq 100. On the authors' methods: Non-productive sequences were filtered out, and CDR3s that did not start with C, did not end with F or W, or were shorter than 7 amino acids were discarded. Antigen-specific clonotypes were identified using the MANAFEST web application through comparison of peptide-stimulated wells with reference and other culture wells. For a clone to be called positive, the clone needed an FDR below 0.05, an odds ratio above 5, and a productive frequency above 0.1% in at least two of three replicate wells. A clonotype counted as cross-reactive if it showed significant expansion both in the SARS-CoV-2 spike wells and in at least one common cold coronavirus spike condition. Levenshtein distances (stringdist) and unrooted phylogenetic trees (ape) in R version 3.6.1 were used to assess CDR3 homology. The raw public reads went through TCRdb reprocessing: fastp at Q25, MiXCR clone calling, in-frame beta chains kept. Identical CDR3 protein sequences are pooled into one entry, listed with their most common genes and DNA. TCRdb, not the original authors, processed these V and J calls. Across this sample there are about 15,000 distinct CDR3 sequences, with over 50% seen only once. The top ten constitute roughly 11% of the sample.

In regard to this clonotype: The antigen it binds to is not known. No qualities accompany the bases; no much larger clone lies one base away.

The CDR3 measures 14 amino acids from cysteine to phenylalanine. The CDR3 DNA has 42 bases and is translated from base 1. V loses 4 bases of germline sequence and J loses 4 bases, and the interval between the two ends is 13 bases. Sequences SGHDN (CDR1) and FVKESK (CDR2) are obtained from the germline V gene. Sequenced sample: CD4+ T cells from blood, cultured in vitro. The clonotype comes from a human donor who had recovered from COVID-19. The chain joins TRBV14 to TRBJ1-2; matching of 6 bases hints at TRBD1 as the D gene. The CDR3 loop reads CASSRLGGSYGYTF. The sequenced DNA is TGTGCCAGCAGCCGCTTAGGGGGGTCCTATGGCTACACCTTC.